The 18 T cell receptor beta chains given below trace back to one sample, sequenced in a study of CD8 T cells in ankylosing spondylitis. Each CDR3 protein is one row after TCRdb ran MiXCR on the 5' RACE reads. The sample has approximately 110,000 distinct CDR3 sequences, around 24% seen once. The sample consisted of synovial fluid, either unsorted or a sorted T cell fraction (not recorded which). The receptors originated from a male donor with ankylosing spondylitis.

This clonotype has a count of ten or more. V gene TRBV11-2 combines with J gene TRBJ2-3; no definite D call. Trimming took 5 bases from V and 0 from J, leaving 3 bases between them. This CDR3 comprises 12 residues. From germline, CDR1 is SGHAT and CDR2 FQNNGV. CDR3 in DNA: TGTGCCAGCAGCATTAGCACAGATACGCAGTATTTT. Translated: CASSISTDTQYF.

This clonotype was recorded once. The V and J genes are TRBV6-4 and TRBJ2-1; D not certain. Germline values: CDR1 MRHNA, CDR2 SNTAGT. V was cut by 2 bases and J by 5 bases, with 13 bases left in between. The CDR3 is made up of 15 amino acids. In DNA form, the CDR3 reads TGTGCCAGCAGTGACGCGGCAGGAAAGAACAATGAGCAGTTCTTC. Protein: CASSDAAGKNNEQFF.

This chain joins TRBV5-1 and TRBJ2-6; 9 bases agree with TRBD1. CDR1 and CDR2 (germline): SGHRS, YFSETQ. V lost 6 bases, J lost 0 bases, and 7 bases stayed unmatched. This CDR3 contains 17 residues. CDR3 DNA sequence: TGCGCCAGCACTAAGGGACAGGGAATCTCTGGGGCCAACGTCCTGACTTTC. Translation: CASTKGQGISGANVLTF. Full variable domain (remainder filled in from reference TRBV5-1 and TRBJ2-6): KAGVTQTPRYLIKTRGQQVTLSCSPISGHRSVSWYQQTPGQGLQFLFEYFSETQRNKGNFPGRFSGRQFSNSRSEMNVSTLELGDSALYLCASTKGQGISGANVLTFGAGSRLTVL.

The CDR3 region has the DNA TGTGCCAGCAGTTACCCCCCGGGACAGGGGGCTATTAATGAGCAGTTCTTC. Translating gives CASSYPPGQGAINEQFF. The rearrangement uses TRBV6-2 or TRBV6-3 and TRBJ2-1; 12 bases line up with TRBD1. Losses at the gene ends were 2 bases for V and 7 bases for J; bases not matched to a gene: 9. The length of the CDR3 is 17 residues. The V gene's germline CDR1 is MNHEY and CDR2 SVGEGT.

The genes are TRBV5-8 and TRBJ1-2, with TRBD1 matching over 7 bases. The CDR3 spans 12 residues. The J segment lost 13 bases and the V segment lost 1 base, leaving 7 bases of the junction unmatched. Germline loops: CDR1 SGHTS, CDR2 YDEGEE. The CDR3 sequence: CASSLRSNRGTF. DNA for the CDR3: TGTGCCAGCAGCTTGAGGTCAAACAGGGGCACCTTC.

This clonotype was counted a few times. The chain carries TRBV12-3 or TRBV12-4 and TRBJ1-6, with 7 nucleotides matching TRBD1. J gave up 3 bases and V 6 bases, and 2 bases lay outside the gene matches. The CDR3 contains 14 residues. CDR3 nucleotide sequence: TGTGCCAGCAGAGCAGGGGGCTATAATTCACCCCTCCACTTT. Translating it yields CASRAGGYNSPLHF.

This clonotype was counted between two and nine times. This chain uses TRBV7-6 with TRBJ2-1; D is undetermined. Germline V gene data show CDR1 as SGHVS and CDR2 as FNYEAQ. The V and J ends lost 5 bases and 6 bases respectively, with 14 bases between them. The CDR3 has 14 residues. In DNA form, the CDR3 reads TGTGCCAGCAGCCCCCGTGTTGCCTCCAATGAGCAGTTCTTC. Protein sequence: CASSPRVASNEQFF.

The chain combines TRBV11-2 with TRBJ2-7; 8 bases map to TRBD2. This CDR3 is 15 amino acids long. The trim removed 1 base at V and 0 bases at J, leaving 2 bases unmatched. The V gene's germline CDR1 is SGHAT and CDR2 FQNNGV. The CDR3 region is CASSLAGGSSYEQYV. Written as DNA, the CDR3 is TGTGCCAGCAGCTTAGCGGGGGGGAGCTCCTACGAGCAGTACGTC.

This chain connects TRBV12-3 or TRBV12-4 to TRBJ2-4; 7 nucleotides line up with TRBD2. The J segment lost 8 bases and the V segment lost 6 bases, leaving 4 bases of the junction unmatched. CDR3 length equals 12 residues. CDR3 protein: CASRVGGDIQYF. The CDR3 nucleotides are TGTGCCAGCAGGGTTGGGGGGGACATTCAGTACTTC.

This clonotype was recorded a few times. The rearrangement joins TRBV7-2 to TRBJ1-2; TRBD1 matches at 7 bases. Germline CDR1 SGHTA, CDR2 FQGNSA. CDR3 size: 14 residues. Germline trimming cut 0 bases from V and 8 bases from J; bases unmatched to any gene: 6. The CDR3 nucleotides read TGTGCCAGCAGCTTAGCCCGACAGGGTGGGGGCTACACCTTC. It encodes CASSLARQGGGYTF. The full variable domain, with the rest looked up from reference TRBV7-2 and TRBJ1-2, is GAGVSQSPSNKVTEKGKDVELRCDPISGHTALYWYRQSLGQGLEFLIYFQGNSAPDKSGLPSDRFSAERTGGSVSTLTIQRTQQEDSAVYLCASSLARQGGGYTFGSGTRLTVV.

This clonotype was observed at least ten times. The rearrangement joins TRBV5-1 to TRBJ1-2; 8 bases are shared with TRBD1. This CDR3 comprises 15 residues. Per germline, CDR1 SGHRS and CDR2 YFSETQ. Trimming at V came to 4 bases and at J to 4 bases, leaving 9 bases not matched to a gene. CDR3 nucleotide sequence: TGCGCCAGCAGCGGGGGACAGGCGGTGGGCTATGGCTACACCTTC. Protein product: CASSGGQAVGYGYTF.

The chain joins TRBV11-2 to TRBJ2-3; 10 bases are a match to TRBD2. J was trimmed by 4 bases and V by 4 bases; bases with no gene match: 14. Per the germline V gene, CDR1 is SGHAT and CDR2 is FQNNGV. This CDR3 contains 18 residues. CDR3 residues: CASSYSKLAGEQADTQYF. The CDR3 nucleotides read TGTGCCAGCAGCTACTCCAAGCTAGCGGGAGAGCAGGCAGATACGCAGTATTTT.

CDR3 in amino acids: CASSPRAGGNGEQFF. CDR3 DNA: TGTGCCAGCAGCCCCAGAGCGGGAGGGAATGGTGAGCAGTTCTTC. The chain recombines TRBV5-5 with TRBJ2-1; TRBD2 aligns across 10 bases. Looked up from germline, CDR1 is SGHKS and CDR2 is YYEKEE (reference sequence). The CDR3 has 15 residues. The V segment lost 4 bases and the J segment 9 bases; nucleotides outside the gene matches: 10.

The chain has TRBV7-2 and TRBJ2-3, with 7 bases that match TRBD2. Germline-derived CDR1 and CDR2 are SGHTA and FQGNSA. The ends lost 3 bases at V and 4 bases at J; junction bases unmatched: 1. The CDR3 has 13 residues. The CDR3 DNA reads as TGTGCCAGCAGCTTCGCGGGGGCAGATACGCAGTATTTT. As protein: CASSFAGADTQYF. Full variable domain (remainder filled in from reference TRBV7-2 and TRBJ2-3): GAGVSQSPSNKVTEKGKDVELRCDPISGHTALYWYRQSLGQGLEFLIYFQGNSAPDKSGLPSDRFSAERTGGSVSTLTIQRTQQEDSAVYLCASSFAGADTQYFGPGTRLTVL.

V gene TRBV7-2 combines with J gene TRBJ2-1; 7 bases are a match to TRBD2. The junction had 6 bases not matched to a gene; V was cut back by 6 bases and J by 7 bases. This CDR3 is 13 amino acids long. Germline lookup yields CDR1 SGHTA and CDR2 FQGNSA. CDR3 residues: CASSWGGSNEQFF. CDR3 DNA sequence: TGTGCCAGCAGTTGGGGGGGATCGAATGAGCAGTTCTTC.

This chain links TRBV7-7 with TRBJ2-1; D is uncertain. The CDR3 is 13 residues long. The germline V gene has CDR1 SSHAT and CDR2 FNYEAQ (reference sequence). V was cut by 3 bases and J by 4 bases, with 7 bases left in between. CDR3 DNA: TGTGCCAGCAGCTTCGACACGTACAATGAGCAGTTCTTC. It codes for CASSFDTYNEQFF.

The chain links TRBV5-5 to TRBJ2-5, with 9 bases fitting TRBD2. The CDR3 totals 14 residues. With V trimmed by 7 bases and J by 4 bases, 8 bases remained unmatched. CDR1 and CDR2 from the germline V gene are SGHKS and YYEKEE (reference sequence). CDR3 amino acids: CASDRGRAGETQYF. The CDR3 nucleotides read TGTGCCAGCGATCGCGGGAGGGCTGGAGAGACCCAGTACTTC.

The J gene is TRBJ2-1, the V gene TRBV10-3; 8 bases align to TRBD1. Germline lookup yields CDR1 ENHRY and CDR2 SYGVKD. The CDR3 totals 18 residues. V gave up 3 bases and J gave up 5 bases; unmatched junction bases: 15. The CDR3 DNA sequence: TGTGCCATCAGTGATCCCCGACAGGGGCGCTTGGTCCACAATGAGCAGTTCTTC. It is translated as CAISDPRQGRLVHNEQFF.